The 29 T cell receptor beta chains listed next were all sequenced from one sample in a study of blood T cells in healthy people across ages. For the second PCR, which ran for about 6 to 12 cycles, a sample-barcoded 5' primer and a J-beta primer mix were used. A single record per CDR3 protein comes from TCRdb applying MiXCR to the 5' RACE reads. The table records some 290,000 distinct CDR3 sequences, roughly 26% of them present only once. The sample taken for sequencing was blood. These receptors were obtained from a woman aged 70-85 years in good health.

This clonotype was seen only a few times. CDR3 DNA: TGTGCCAGCAGTCTTACAACTAGCGGGCTAACCAAAAACATTCAGTACTTC. Amino acid sequence: CASSLTTSGLTKNIQYF. The V call is TRBV27, the J call TRBJ2-4; 9 nucleotides match TRBD2. Germline CDR1 reads MNHEY; CDR2 reads SMNVEV (reference sequence). V lost 5 bases to trimming and J lost 2 bases; unmatched junction nucleotides: 10. The CDR3 has 17 amino acids.

This clonotype was detected a few times. The genes are TRBV16 and TRBJ2-7; D is unclear. CDR1 and CDR2 from the germline V gene are KGHSY and FQNENV. V was shortened by 0 bases and J by 5 bases, with 11 bases between the two germline ends. The CDR3 loop spans 14 amino acids. The CDR3 region is CASSQSVVAHEQYF. DNA for the CDR3: TGTGCCAGCAGCCAATCTGTGGTAGCCCACGAGCAGTACTTC.

This clonotype was counted at least ten times. The limits of the CDR3 on the DNA are not certain, so only TCRdb's listed CDR3 is given. The chain combines TRBV4-1 with TRBJ2-3; TRBD1, the table's D call, was not compared with the DNA. Looked up from germline, CDR1 is MGHRA and CDR2 is YSYEKL. With termini counted, the CDR3 has 14 amino acids. The CDR3 loop reads CASSSGQGTDTQYF.

The gene calls are TRBV28 and TRBJ1-5, with D hard to call. V shed 5 bases and J shed 4 bases, with 9 bases lying between them. The CDR3 extends over 13 amino acids. Per the germline V gene, CDR1 is MDHEN and CDR2 is SYDVKM. This CDR3 reads CASSPPQNQPQHF. The CDR3 DNA follows: TGTGCCAGCAGTCCGCCCCAAAATCAGCCCCAGCATTTT.

The table lists this clonotype with a few counts. V is TRBV3-1 and J is TRBJ2-5; D is perhaps TRBD2 (7 bases). This CDR3 region has 17 residues. V was pared by 4 bases and J by 0 bases, with 18 bases between. The germline V gene encodes CDR1 LGHDT and CDR2 YNNKEL (reference sequence). CDR3 sequence: CASSLRSGTLYQETQYF. The CDR3 region has the DNA TGTGCCAGCAGCCTTCGAAGCGGGACATTGTACCAAGAGACCCAGTACTTC.

A single count supports this clonotype. This sequence joins TRBV11-2 and TRBJ2-5, with no clear D. V lost 0 bases and J lost 5, with 10 bases in between. Germline CDR1 and CDR2: SGHAT and FQNNGV. This CDR3 has 14 amino acids. CDR3 loop: CASSLDGVVETQYF. The DNA of the CDR3 is TGTGCCAGCAGCTTAGATGGGGTTGTGGAGACCCAGTACTTC.

This chain uses TRBV7-9 with TRBJ2-3; no clear D gene. The CDR3 length is 14 residues. Per the germline V gene, CDR1 is SEHNR and CDR2 is FQNEAQ (reference sequence). V was pared by 2 bases and J by 4 bases, with 10 bases between. The chain's CDR3 is CASSLTHSSDTQYF. In DNA form, the CDR3 reads TGTGCCAGCAGCTTAACTCATAGCTCAGATACGCAGTATTTT.

The chain uses TRBV20-1 and TRBJ1-5; TRBD1 agrees at 8 bases. Germline V gene data show CDR1 as DFQATT and CDR2 as SNEGSKA (reference sequence). This CDR3 is 15 amino acids long. Germline trimming cut 6 bases from V and 5 bases from J; bases unmatched to any gene: 12. CDR3: CSARHDRGEYQPQHF. The DNA for the CDR3 is TGCAGTGCAAGGCATGACAGGGGAGAGTATCAGCCCCAGCATTTT.

The chain recombines TRBV19 with TRBJ2-5; 7 nucleotides line up with TRBD2. The end of the DNA aligns better with TRBJ2-1, so the J call may be wrong. The germline V gene encodes CDR1 LNHDA and CDR2 SQIVND (reference sequence). This CDR3 is 18 amino acids long. The CDR3 protein is CASSTQSGLAAPEGEQFF. In nucleotides, the CDR3 is TGTGCCAGTAGTACCCAGTCCGGGCTAGCGGCCCCGGAGGGTGAGCAGTTCTTC.

V usage is TRBV20-1 and J usage is TRBJ2-7; the match to TRBD2 covers 7 bases. Losses at the gene ends were 5 bases for V and 2 bases for J; bases not matched to a gene: 3. Germline CDR1 is DFQATT and CDR2 is SNEGSKA (reference sequence). CDR3 length: 12 residues. The CDR3, as DNA: TGCAGTGCTCCTAGCGGACCCTACGAGCAGTACTTC. Its protein is CSAPSGPYEQYF.

The chain employs TRBV7-2 and TRBJ2-1; TRBD2 is a possible D gene (7 bases). The CDR3 spans 15 residues. The germline CDR1 and CDR2 sequences are SGHTA and FQGNSA. V lost 0 bases and J 11 bases, leaving 17 bases between the germline ends. In nucleotides, the CDR3 is TGTGCCAGCAGCTTAGCAGGGGGAACTAGCGCTCAGCAGTTCTTC. Translation gives CASSLAGGTSAQQFF.

The chain couples TRBV9 to TRBJ2-1; TRBD1 agrees at 7 bases. There are 14 residues in the CDR3. V gave up 2 bases and J gave up 7 bases; unmatched junction bases: 6. Per the germline V gene, CDR1 is SGDLS and CDR2 is YYNGEE. Here the CDR3 reads CASSVGYRGNEQFF. Written as DNA, the CDR3 is TGTGCCAGCAGCGTTGGCTACAGGGGAAATGAGCAGTTCTTC.

This clonotype has just a few counts. The gene calls are TRBV6-1 and TRBJ2-6; 9 bases are a match to TRBD1. The CDR3 extends over 15 amino acids. CDR1 MNHNS and CDR2 SASEGT come from the germline V gene. After removal of 9 bases from V and 3 bases from J, the junction contained 6 bases not matched to a gene. In DNA, the CDR3 is TGTGCCAGTTCGGGACAGGGCTATGGGGCCAACGTCCTGACTTTC. It encodes CASSGQGYGANVLTF.

The sample holds a few counts of this clonotype. The rearrangement uses TRBV29-1 and TRBJ2-1; maybe TRBD1 (6 bases). There are 16 residues in the CDR3. The V end lost 4 bases, the J end lost 8 bases, and 24 bases lay between the germline ends. The germline V gene has CDR1 SQVTM and CDR2 ANQGSEA. The chain's CDR3 is CSVGRVGRGRRDEQFF. CDR3 nucleotide sequence: TGCAGCGTTGGGAGAGTAGGCAGGGGCCGAAGGGATGAGCAGTTCTTC.

Remarks on this clonotype: At one end the junction does not follow the germline gene, possibly because of a read error. The V gene is TRBV28, the J gene TRBJ2-7, with unresolved D. The germline V gene has CDR1 MDHEN and CDR2 SYDVKM. The CDR3 runs 15 residues. The DNA of the CDR3 is TGTGCCAGCACTTTATATTGGCGGCGCCCCTACGAGCAGTACTTC. This codes for CASTLYWRRPYEQYF.

This clonotype was observed a few times. This chain uses TRBV11-2 with TRBJ2-5; D remains unclear. The CDR3 sequence is 16 residues long. Germline V CDR1 and CDR2: SGHAT, FQNNGV. Trimming took off 1 base at V and 1 base at J, with 13 bases between the two ends. CDR3 sequence (DNA): TGTGCCAGCAGCTTAGGGAACGGACGCTTCCAAGAGACCCAGTACTTC. Amino acids: CASSLGNGRFQETQYF.

This clonotype was counted only a few times. The CDR3 nucleotides read TGTGCCAGCAGTCCCCCGGAGAAGCCCCAGCATTTT. This codes for CASSPPEKPQHF. The chain recombines TRBV6-6 with TRBJ1-5; D uncertain. The V gene's germline CDR1 is MNHNY and CDR2 SVGAGI (reference sequence). CDR3 size: 12 residues. Trimming took 5 bases from V and 8 from J, leaving 10 bases between them.

This chain uses TRBV6-5 with TRBJ1-4, with a tentative D call TRBD1 (5 bases). The germline V gene encodes CDR1 MNHEY and CDR2 SVGAGI. CDR3 length: 13 residues. V lost 5 bases, J lost 6 bases, and 10 bases lay in between. DNA of the CDR3: TGTGCCAGCAGTCAAGACAGATATGAAAAACTGTTTTTT. Translated, it gives CASSQDRYEKLFF.

CDR3 protein: CASSSTLGGRDEQFF. The CDR3 bases are TGCGCCAGCAGCTCCACTCTGGGGGGGCGCGATGAGCAGTTCTTC. V usage is TRBV5-1 and J usage is TRBJ2-1; D perhaps matches TRBD2 (7 bases). CDR3 length: 15 amino acids. Trimming removed 3 bases from V and 8 bases from J, with 18 bases in between. Germline V gene data show CDR1 as SGHRS and CDR2 as YFSETQ.

This clonotype was recorded a few times. The chain combines TRBV20-1 with TRBJ1-5; perhaps TRBD1 as D (6 bases). Germline lookup yields CDR1 DFQATT and CDR2 SNEGSKA (reference sequence). V lost 0 bases and J 0 bases, leaving 15 bases between the germline ends. The CDR3 is 17 residues long. The CDR3 loop reads CSARDESRTDSNQPQHF. CDR3 coding DNA: TGCAGTGCTAGAGATGAGTCTCGGACAGATAGCAATCAGCCCCAGCATTTT.

The chain joins TRBV20-1 to TRBJ2-3; no firm D call. Germline CDR1 is DFQATT and CDR2 is SNEGSKA (reference sequence). The ends were cut back, 6 bases at V and 1 base at J, with 11 bases in the middle. This CDR3 spans 13 amino acids. CDR3 residues: CSAMLSGTDTQYF. For the CDR3, the DNA is TGCAGTGCGATGCTGTCTGGCACAGATACGCAGTATTTT.

The J gene is TRBJ2-3, the V gene TRBV12-3 or TRBV12-4; 9 bases agree with TRBD2. This CDR3 region has 15 residues. V was clipped by 5 bases and J by 6 bases; unmatched bases: 9. Written as DNA, the CDR3 is TGTGCCAGCAGTCACGGGACTAGCCTAGGGGATACGCAGTATTTT. Translated, it gives CASSHGTSLGDTQYF.

This chain joins TRBV28 and TRBJ2-5; 11 positions agree with TRBD2. The CDR3 covers 16 residues. From germline, CDR1 is MDHEN and CDR2 SYDVKM. V was clipped by 5 bases and J by 0 bases; unmatched bases: 5. The CDR3 DNA follows: TGTGCCAGCAGTCTGAGACTAGCGGGGTACCAAGAGACCCAGTACTTC. Translation gives CASSLRLAGYQETQYF.

The rearrangement uses TRBV7-2 and TRBJ1-2, with TRBD1 identical over 7 bases. The CDR3 is made up of 16 amino acids. CDR1 and CDR2 from the germline V gene are SGHTA and FQGNSA. V trimming: 7 bases; J trimming: 1 base; junction bases outside the gene matches: 12. In DNA, the CDR3 is TGTGCCAGCACCCCGGACAGGTCACGAATTAACTATGGCTACACCTTC. Amino acids: CASTPDRSRINYGYTF.

CDR3 sequence (DNA): TGCAGTGCTAGCTCCGGGGCCAACGTCCTGACTTTC. Encoded protein: CSASSGANVLTF. The chain employs TRBV20-1 and TRBJ2-6; D gene unclear. Germline lookup yields CDR1 DFQATT and CDR2 SNEGSKA (reference sequence). V lost 3 bases, J lost 4 bases, and 4 bases lay in between. This CDR3 is 12 amino acids long.

The V call is TRBV2, the J call TRBJ2-7; 7 nucleotides line up with TRBD1. The V gene's germline CDR1 is SNHLY and CDR2 FYNNEI. Trimming removed 8 bases from V and 2 bases from J; junction bases left unmatched: 9. The length of the CDR3 is 14 residues. For the CDR3, the DNA is TGTGCCAGCGCGCGACAGGGAAACACCTACGAGCAGTACTTC. Amino acid sequence: CASARQGNTYEQYF.

The chain recombines TRBV4-1 with TRBJ1-1, with no clear D. CDR1 and CDR2 (germline): MGHRA, YSYEKL. CDR3 size: 11 residues. The V end was cut by 5 bases, the J end by 11 bases, with 12 bases between. The CDR3 spells CASSNLVWAFF. CDR3 DNA: TGCGCCAGCAGCAACCTAGTCTGGGCTTTCTTT.

This clonotype was detected only a few times. The chain links TRBV4-3 to TRBJ1-2, with D hard to call. Germline V CDR1 and CDR2: LGHNA, YSLEER. V lost 4 bases and J lost 3, with 12 bases in between. This CDR3 contains 14 residues. CDR3 sequence: CASSPPGIYYGYTF. CDR3 DNA: TGCGCCAGCAGCCCCCCCGGGATTTACTATGGCTACACCTTC.

The sample holds a few counts of this clonotype. The genes are TRBV7-9 and TRBJ2-7; D is ambiguous. The CDR3 runs 15 residues. V dropped 4 bases and J dropped 0 bases, with 13 bases sitting between them. The germline V gene has CDR1 SEHNR and CDR2 FQNEAQ (reference sequence). Here the CDR3 reads CASSSQTGTSYEQYF. In nucleotides, the CDR3 is TGTGCCAGCAGCTCCCAGACCGGTACCTCCTACGAGCAGTACTTC. Variable domain in full (rest from reference TRBV7-9 and TRBJ2-7): DTGVSQNPRHKITKRGQNVTFRCDPISEHNRLYWYRQTLGQGPEFLTYFQNEAQLEKSRLLSDRFSAERPKGSFSTLEIQRTEQGDSAMYLCASSSQTGTSYEQYFGPGTRLTVT.